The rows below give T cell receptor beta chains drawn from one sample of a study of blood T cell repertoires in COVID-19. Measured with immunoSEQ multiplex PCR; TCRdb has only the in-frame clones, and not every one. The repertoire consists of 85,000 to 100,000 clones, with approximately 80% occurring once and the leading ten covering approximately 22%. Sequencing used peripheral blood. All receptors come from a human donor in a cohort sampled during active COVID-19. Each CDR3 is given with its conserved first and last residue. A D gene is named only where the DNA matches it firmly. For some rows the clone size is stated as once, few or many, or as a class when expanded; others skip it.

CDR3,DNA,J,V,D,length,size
CASSRRRDRVHQPQHF,TGTGCCAGCAGTCGCCGCCGGGACAGGGTACATCAGCCCCAGCATTTT,TRBJ1-5,TRBV7-2,TRBD1,16,once
CASGGDQPQHF,TGTGCCAGCGGGGGGGATCAGCCCCAGCATTTT,TRBJ1-5,TRBV12-3/TRBV12-4,.,11,.
CASSPTGGSIYNEQFF,TGTGCCAGCAGTCCCACAGGGGGCTCTATCTACAATGAGCAGTTCTTC,TRBJ2-1,TRBV7-2,TRBD1,16,.
CASSLPTGVRAYEQYF,TGTGCCAGCAGCCTACCAACGGGAGTCAGAGCCTACGAGCAGTACTTC,TRBJ2-7,TRBV7-9,.,16,.
CASSGDTGGNQPQHF,TGTGCCAGCAGTGGGGATACAGGGGGCAATCAGCCCCAGCATTTT,TRBJ1-5,TRBV2,TRBD1,15,.
CAISDSAGIQPQHF,TGTGCCATCAGTGACTCAGCGGGTATTCAGCCCCAGCATTTT,TRBJ1-5,TRBV10-3,.,14,.
CASSEASGLYNEQFF,TGCGCCAGCAGTGAGGCTAGCGGTTTGTACAATGAGCAGTTCTTC,TRBJ2-1,TRBV10-1,TRBD2,15,.
CASSQGQSWGTTEAFF,TGCGCCAGCAGCCAGGGACAGAGCTGGGGGACCACTGAAGCTTTCTTT,TRBJ1-1,TRBV4-3,TRBD1,16,few
CASSYTPQSYEQYF,TGTGCCAGCAGTTACACCCCACAGAGCTACGAGCAGTACTTC,TRBJ2-7,TRBV6-6,.,14,.
CASSLNTGGSQPQHF,TGTGCCAGCTCACTTAATACAGGGGGCAGTCAGCCCCAGCATTTT,TRBJ1-5,TRBV18,TRBD1,15,.
CASSLIVGPGNTIYF,TGTGCCAGCAGCCTTATCGTGGGGCCCGGAAACACCATATATTTT,TRBJ1-3,TRBV7-9,.,15,.
CASSEAIIEGNTIYF,TGTGCCAGCAGTGAAGCAATCATAGAAGGAAACACCATATATTTT,TRBJ1-3,TRBV6-1,.,15,once
CSASRPRGRYEQYF,TGCAGTGCTAGTCGACCCCGCGGGAGGTACGAGCAGTACTTC,TRBJ2-7,TRBV20-1,TRBD2,14,few
CASSLAGWDRQETQYF,TGTGCCAGCAGTTTGGCGGGGTGGGACAGACAAGAGACCCAGTACTTC,TRBJ2-5,TRBV27,.,16,medium-sized
CASRDRGHEQYF,TGTGCCAGCAGGGACAGGGGCCACGAGCAGTACTTC,TRBJ2-7,TRBV5-6,TRBD1,12,.
CASSIQTANYGYTF,TGTGCCAGTAGTATACAGACAGCTAACTATGGCTACACCTTC,TRBJ1-2,TRBV19,.,14,.
CASSYMSSGVYEQYF,TGTGCCAGCAGTTACATGTCTAGCGGGGTCTACGAGCAGTACTTC,TRBJ2-7,TRBV6-5,TRBD2,15,.
CASSGDNNEKLFF,TGCGCCAGCAGCGGGGACAATAATGAAAAACTGTTTTTT,TRBJ1-4,TRBV5-1,.,13,.
CASSLFVFQKREQYF,TGTGCCAGCAGCTTGTTCGTCTTCCAAAAGAGAGAGCAGTACTTC,TRBJ2-7,TRBV5-6,.,15,.
CASGPGDRLNEKLFF,TGTGCCAGCGGCCCAGGGGACAGGCTTAATGAAAAACTGTTTTTT,TRBJ1-4,TRBV7-2,TRBD1,15,few
CASSLGGTGLENTEAFF,TGTGCCAGCAGCTTAGGAGGTACAGGGCTAGAGAACACTGAAGCTTTCTTT,TRBJ1-1,TRBV7-9,.,17,.
CAPWFIRVAKNIQYF,TGTGCCCCATGGTTTATTCGGGTAGCCAAAAACATTCAGTACTTC,TRBJ2-4,TRBV24-1,.,15,.
CAISEATSGEQETQYF,TGTGCCATCAGTGAGGCGACTAGCGGGGAACAAGAGACCCAGTACTTC,TRBJ2-5,TRBV10-3,TRBD2,16,.
CASSPSGLAGGETQYF,TGCGCCAGCAGCCCCTCGGGGCTAGCGGGGGGAGAGACCCAGTACTTC,TRBJ2-5,TRBV5-1,TRBD2,16,.
CASSPRQGTTNTGELFF,TGTGCCAGCTCACCGCGACAGGGGACGACGAACACCGGGGAGCTGTTTTTT,TRBJ2-2,TRBV18,TRBD1,17,.
CSVERTAMNTEAFF,TGCAGCGTAGAGCGGACAGCAATGAACACTGAAGCTTTCTTT,TRBJ1-1,TRBV29-1,.,14,once
CASSVTQGTYGYTF,TGTGCCAGCAGCGTTACCCAGGGGACCTATGGCTACACCTTC,TRBJ1-2,TRBV9,.,14,.
CASGLAGASTDTQYF,TGCGCCAGCGGACTAGCGGGGGCCAGCACAGATACGCAGTATTTT,TRBJ2-3,TRBV5-1,TRBD2,15,.
CSASAIGSGPHLREEQFF,TGCAGTGCTAGTGCCATAGGTAGCGGCCCCCACTTAAGGGAGGAGCAGTTCTTC,TRBJ2-1,TRBV20-1,.,18,.
CASSGGLSQPQHF,TGTGCCAGCTCAGGAGGGCTGAGTCAGCCCCAGCATTTT,TRBJ1-5,TRBV18,.,13,.
CASTPARAGGRGTDTQYF,TGTGCCAGCACCCCTGCTAGGGCGGGAGGGAGAGGAACAGATACGCAGTATTTT,TRBJ2-3,TRBV27,TRBD2,18,.
CASSLGYSQPQHF,TGTGCCAGCAGCTTGGGCTACAGCCAGCCCCAGCATTTT,TRBJ1-5,TRBV11-2,.,13,few
CASNGGETQYF,TGTGCCAGCAACGGGGGAGAGACCCAGTACTTC,TRBJ2-5,TRBV6-5,.,11,.
CASSLVPTFEAGFGYNEQFF,TGTGCCAGCAGCTTAGTGCCCACCTTTGAAGCGGGATTTGGTTACAATGAGCAGTTCTTC,TRBJ2-1,TRBV7-8,TRBD2,20,few
CASSLGSGNTIYF,TGTGCCAGCAGCTTAGGAAGCGGAAACACCATATATTTT,TRBJ1-3,TRBV7-6,.,13,.
CASSSLAGGPGELFF,TGTGCCAGCAGTTCCCTAGCGGGAGGACCCGGGGAGCTGTTTTTT,TRBJ2-2,TRBV5-5,TRBD2,15,.
CASSTGATNEKLFF,TGTGCCAGTAGCACAGGGGCGACTAATGAAAAACTGTTTTTT,TRBJ1-4,TRBV19,TRBD1,14,.
CASSPGYIAGQSNEQFF,TGTGCCAGCAGTCCGGGATACATAGCGGGGCAAAGCAATGAGCAGTTCTTC,TRBJ2-1,TRBV6-6,TRBD2,17,.
CSVPWTNTGELFF,TGCAGCGTACCTTGGACTAACACCGGGGAGCTGTTTTTT,TRBJ2-2,TRBV29-1,.,13,few
CASSLGTSGVTDTQYF,TGCGCCAGCAGCTTGGGGACTAGCGGGGTAACAGATACGCAGTATTTT,TRBJ2-3,TRBV5-1,TRBD2,16,.
CASSLYPPSSYNEQFF,TGTGCCAGCAGCTTGTACCCGCCGAGCTCCTACAATGAGCAGTTCTTC,TRBJ2-1,TRBV5-6,.,16,.
CASSRGGANVLTF,TGTGCCAGCAGCCGAGGGGGGGCCAACGTCCTGACTTTC,TRBJ2-6,TRBV12-3/TRBV12-4,.,13,.
CASSLERLAGETQYF,TGTGCCAGCAGCTTAGAAAGGCTAGCGGGAGAGACCCAGTACTTC,TRBJ2-5,TRBV11-2,TRBD2,15,.
CASSGQANTEAFF,TGTGCCAGCAGCGGACAGGCGAACACTGAAGCTTTCTTT,TRBJ1-1,TRBV2,TRBD1,13,few
CAISDSYGYTF,TGTGCCATCAGTGATAGCTATGGCTACACCTTC,TRBJ1-2,TRBV10-3,.,11,.
CGGQNTGELFF,TGCGGGGGACAGAACACCGGGGAGCTGTTTTTT,TRBJ2-2,TRBV29-1,.,11,.
CASSQPGQGLNYGYTF,TGTGCCAGCAGCCAACCGGGACAGGGACTAAACTATGGCTACACCTTC,TRBJ1-2,TRBV3-1/TRBV3-2,TRBD1,16,.
CASSPYRTGGLAGVGYNEQFF,TGTGCCAGCAGCCCCTACAGGACCGGGGGGCTAGCGGGAGTGGGGTACAATGAGCAGTTCTTC,TRBJ2-1,TRBV6-2/TRBV6-3,TRBD2,21,.
CATAGGLNNEQFF,TGCGCCACAGCGGGGGGCCTAAACAATGAGCAGTTCTTC,TRBJ2-1,TRBV10-1,TRBD2,13,.
CASSLAPRGRGAPPVVEQYF,TGTGCCAGCAGCTTAGCCCCAAGAGGACGGGGGGCCCCTCCCGTTGTTGAGCAGTACTTC,TRBJ2-7,TRBV7-6,.,20,once
CASSYVNGGNTIYF,TGTGCCAGCAGTTACGTCAACGGTGGAAACACCATATATTTT,TRBJ1-3,TRBV6-5,.,14,once
CASSPGQGRNTEAFF,TGTGCCAGCTCACCGGGACAGGGCCGGAACACTGAAGCTTTCTTT,TRBJ1-1,TRBV18,TRBD1,15,.
CASSPRLAGGHRETQYF,TGTGCCAGCAGCCCAAGACTAGCGGGGGGGCATCGGGAGACCCAGTACTTC,TRBJ2-5,TRBV6-2/TRBV6-3,TRBD2,17,.
CSVEFLGQGAEQYF,TGCAGCGTTGAATTTCTTGGACAGGGGGCCGAGCAGTACTTC,TRBJ2-7,TRBV29-1,TRBD1,14,.
CASSPGLAGVVEQFF,TGTGCCAGCAGCCCCGGACTAGCGGGAGTGGTTGAGCAGTTCTTC,TRBJ2-1,TRBV5-6,TRBD2,15,.
CASSEQGARETQYF,TGTGCCAGCAGTGAACAGGGGGCGAGGGAGACCCAGTACTTC,TRBJ2-5,TRBV6-1,TRBD1,14,.
CASSSGTANYGYTF,TGTGCCAGCAGCTCCGGGACAGCTAACTATGGCTACACCTTC,TRBJ1-2,TRBV13,TRBD1,14,.
CASSLVASGGSYNEQFF,TGCGCCAGCAGCTTGGTAGCTAGCGGGGGGTCCTACAATGAGCAGTTCTTC,TRBJ2-1,TRBV5-1,TRBD2,17,.
CASSTSAYEQYF,TGTGCCAGTAGTACTTCAGCCTACGAGCAGTACTTC,TRBJ2-7,TRBV19,.,12,few